These T cell receptor beta chains were read from a single sample in a study of blood T cell repertoires in COVID-19. Profiling relied on immunoSEQ multiplex PCR, and the TCRdb table lists in-frame clones only, not all of them. The table records roughly 250,000 clones, around 87% of them present only once. Sequencing was performed on PBMCs or T cells enriched from blood (not recorded which). The receptors originated from a woman between 50 and 59 years old who had recovered from COVID-19. Each CDR3 is given with its conserved first and last residue. The D gene is left open where the match is weak. Clone size is given for some rows only: seen once, a few or many times, or a class if the clone is expanded.

D	V	size	J	CDR3	DNA
TRBD2	TRBV5-1	-	TRBJ2-3	CASSSTSGAGSNTQYF	TGCGCCAGCAGCTCCACTAGCGGGGCGGGAAGCAATACGCAGTATTTT
-	TRBV5-4	-	TRBJ2-1	CASSPPGRDPRGYEQFF	TGTGCCAGCAGCCCACCTGGGCGGGACCCACGCGGATATGAGCAGTTCTTC
TRBD1	TRBV27	few	TRBJ1-2	CASGSGTDFYGYTF	TGTGCCAGCGGCTCCGGGACAGACTTCTATGGCTACACCTTC
TRBD2	TRBV4-1	-	TRBJ2-3	CASSQVSGSADTQYF	TGCGCCAGCAGTCAGGTTAGCGGGAGCGCAGATACGCAGTATTTT
-	TRBV28	-	TRBJ2-7	CASSPFSRGKYF	TGTGCCAGCAGCCCCTTTTCCAGGGGTAAGTACTTC
TRBD2	TRBV5-6	-	TRBJ2-3	CASSLSASGRVSDTQYF	TGTGCCAGCAGCTTGAGTGCTAGCGGGAGGGTTTCAGATACGCAGTATTTT
-	TRBV9	once	TRBJ2-1	CASSVDTEGVMQFF	TGTGCCAGCAGCGTAGATACTGAGGGAGTGATGCAGTTCTTC
TRBD2	TRBV4-1	-	TRBJ2-1	CASSQGGSGGYSYNEQFF	TGCGCCAGCAGCCAAGGTGGTAGCGGGGGTTACTCCTACAATGAGCAGTTCTTC
TRBD2	TRBV6-5	-	TRBJ2-1	CASRKPGLADNEQFF	TGTGCCAGCAGAAAACCGGGACTAGCGGACAATGAGCAGTTCTTC
-	TRBV28	-	TRBJ2-7	CASSRYEQYF	TGTGCCAGCAGCCGCTACGAGCAGTACTTC
TRBD1	TRBV7-8	few	TRBJ1-2	CASSPGTGDRYTF	TGTGCCAGCAGCCCCGGGACAGGAGATCGCTACACCTTC
TRBD1	TRBV19	-	TRBJ2-7	CASSPDRNSYEQYF	TGTGCCAGTAGTCCGGACAGGAACTCCTACGAGCAGTACTTC
TRBD1	TRBV5-4	-	TRBJ1-1	CASSLRTGGTEAFF	TGTGCCAGCAGCTTGAGGACAGGTGGGACTGAAGCTTTCTTT
-	TRBV5-1	-	TRBJ1-3	CASSLRGSGNTIYF	TGCGCCAGCAGCTTGAGAGGATCTGGAAACACCATATATTTT
TRBD1	TRBV7-2	-	TRBJ1-3	CASSLGGQGISGNTIYF	TGTGCCAGCAGCTTAGGGGGACAGGGGATCTCTGGAAACACCATATATTTT